This TCR beta chain was obtained from a study of blood T cell repertoires in COVID-19 (dated by TCRdb to the early 2020s). About the full investigation: The collaborator samples originated in the United States, Italy and Spain and spanned the acute and convalescent phases of COVID-19. The material from the prospective study consisted of cDNA or gDNA derived from T cells, B-cell-depleted T cells, or PBMCs. Deeply sampled blood TCRbeta repertoires from subjects exposed to, actively infected with, or recovered from COVID-19 were included in the dataset. The repertoires were made available in a free public database intended to serve as a resource for research on the immune response to SARS-CoV-2. Samples came from the ongoing ImmuneRACE study (first 160 participants) plus 1,254 subjects from 6 global collaborators. Nearly every sample came with metadata listing a de-identified subject ID, COVID-19 status, age in years and sex. Where available, HLA class I and class II types were obtained from metadata supplied by the sample provider rather than from assay-based typing.

A remark on this clone: The antigen it binds to is not known. No base quality information exists; no much larger clone differs at one position.

Study-wide conclusions, independent of this receptor: How much clinical and demographic metadata was included differed by source and by participant, and the metadata was provided uncurated.

The CDR3 covers 14 residues, taking in both the cysteine and the phenylalanine. Only the CDR3 region is kept as DNA, spanning 42 bases read in frame from base 1. As encoded in the germline V gene (reference sequence), CDR1 is LNHDA while CDR2 is SQIVND. The V end loses 4 bases and the J end loses 2 bases, and a stretch of 11 bases separates them. TCRbeta CDR3 regions were amplified from genomic DNA by means of the immunoSEQ Assay, a bias-controlled multiplex PCR. Processing in the source paper ran as follows. Nucleated cell counts per sample were estimated from amplification of reference gene primers within the assay. To quantify the absolute abundance of each unique TCRbeta CDR3 rearrangement, sequence reads were collapsed and filtered. For each sample, productive Simpson clonality was calculated by taking the square root of Simpson's diversity index across productive rearrangements. Held by TCRdb, this immuneACCESS table contains in-frame sequences only and omits some clones. Under half of the omission traces to an unresolved V gene where checked; the cause of the rest is unknown. The DNA gave D and trimming, while V, J and clone size come from that table. Present in this sample are approximately 190,000 clones, 75% to 95% of which were seen just once. Roughly 0.56% of the sample comes from the top ten.

The collaborating institutions used their own protocols to collect whole blood in K2EDTA tubes. For TCRbeta analysis, collaborators shipped samples in one of three forms: frozen whole blood, isolated PBMCs, or DNA extracted from either of those sample types. The rearranged chain carries TRBV19 and TRBJ1-1; no D segment can be confidently identified. The sample was peripheral blood. The sequence came from a man aged 50-60 years with acute or convalescent COVID-19. The DNA sequence follows: TGTGCCAGTAGTACCTTTCAGGCCAACACTGAAGCTTTCTTT. Its protein product is CASSTFQANTEAFF.